The source of this T cell receptor (beta chain) is a study of T cell responses to AZD1222 COVID-19 vaccine. This clone has a handful of counts. As yet, its antigen is unknown. The study, taken as a whole, reports: Distributed over spike, vaccine-associated CD4 TCRs predominated at 160-218 and 743-854.

The protocol was immunoSEQ multiplex PCR, while the TCRdb copy is restricted to in-frame clones and leaves out a portion. In the table there are around 91,000 clones, approximately 90% of which are singletons. With 4 bases removed from V and 0 bases from J, the gap between germline ends came to 12 bases. The CDR3 has 15 amino acids. Germline V gene sequence: CDR1 SGHDN, CDR2 FVKESK. The TCR originated in an adult who received the AZD1222 COVID-19 vaccine. Source: peripheral blood, taken 28 days after the second AZD1222 dose. The chain has TRBV14 and TRBJ1-1; D perhaps matches TRBD1 (5 bases). This CDR3 is CASSRGHRLNTEAFF. In DNA form, the CDR3 reads TGTGCCAGCAGCCGCGGACACCGCTTGAACACTGAAGCTTTCTTT.